This T cell receptor beta chain appears in the sequencing data of a study of blood T cell repertoires in COVID-19. Across the study: The United States, Italy and Spain provided the acute and convalescent COVID-19 samples. Sources were T cells, B-cell-depleted T cells, or PBMCs; the material itself was cDNA or gDNA.

Data came from immunoSEQ multiplex PCR; TCRdb stores just in-frame clones and leaves some out. The sample yields approximately 350,000 clones, approximately 90% seen once. The specimen was peripheral blood. The TCR sequence derives from a woman aged 18-29 years who had recovered from COVID-19.

CDR3 DNA sequence: TGTGCCATCAGTGAGTCGGGCAGGGTTAATCAGCCCCAGCATTTT. It yields the protein CAISESGRVNQPQHF. The chain joins TRBV10-3 to TRBJ1-5; TRBD1 might be the D (5 bases). V lost 0 bases, J lost 4 bases, and 10 bases lay in between. The CDR3 length is 15 residues. Germline V gives CDR1 ENHRY, CDR2 SYGVKD.